The rows below give T cell receptor beta chains drawn from one sample of a study of shared clonotypes between healthy human individuals. Sequencing was performed with immunoSEQ multiplex PCR; in TCRdb, only in-frame clones are kept and a portion is missing. Of approximately 2.5 million clones listed, around nine tenths were seen once; the top ten hold around 0.14%. The material sequenced was naive CD4+ T cells sorted from blood. These receptors were taken from a man younger than 35 in good health. CDR3s include the opening cysteine and the closing phenylalanine or tryptophan. The order of the fields is V gene, clone size, J gene, D gene, CDR3 length, CDR3 DNA, CDR3 protein. D genes are given only for firm matches. Not all rows give a size; the values are once, few, many and, for expanded clones, a class.

V gene: TRBV2
clone size: few
J gene: TRBJ1-3
D gene: .
CDR3 length: 14
CDR3 DNA: TGTGCCAGCAGTGAACAGGTCTCTGGAAACACCATATATTTT
CDR3 protein: CASSEQVSGNTIYF

V gene: TRBV5-4
clone size: .
J gene: TRBJ2-1
D gene: TRBD2
CDR3 length: 15
CDR3 DNA: TGTGCCAGCAGCTTGAGACTAGCGGCAACCAATGAGCAGTTCTTC
CDR3 protein: CASSLRLAATNEQFF

V gene: TRBV27
clone size: .
J gene: TRBJ2-7
D gene: TRBD1
CDR3 length: 15
CDR3 DNA: TGTGCCAGCAGTCGACAGGGGACCGGCTCCTACGAGCAGTACTTC
CDR3 protein: CASSRQGTGSYEQYF

V gene: TRBV2
clone size: .
J gene: TRBJ1-6
D gene: .
CDR3 length: 16
CDR3 DNA: TGTGCCAGCAGTGAAACCCAGGCCTGGGTGAATTCACCCCTCCACTTT
CDR3 protein: CASSETQAWVNSPLHF

V gene: TRBV5-8
clone size: .
J gene: TRBJ2-7
D gene: .
CDR3 length: 14
CDR3 DNA: TGTGCCAGCAGCTTTTCAGAGGGCTCCTACGAGCAGTACTTC
CDR3 protein: CASSFSEGSYEQYF

V gene: TRBV5-1
clone size: .
J gene: TRBJ2-2
D gene: TRBD1
CDR3 length: 15
CDR3 DNA: TGCGCCAGCAGCTTGCCGGGACAGTTAACCGGGGAGCTGTTTTTT
CDR3 protein: CASSLPGQLTGELFF

V gene: TRBV6-5
clone size: .
J gene: TRBJ2-5
D gene: TRBD1
CDR3 length: 13
CDR3 DNA: TGTGCCAGCAGTTGGACAGGGGGAGAGACCCAGTACTTC
CDR3 protein: CASSWTGGETQYF

V gene: TRBV30
clone size: once
J gene: TRBJ1-3
D gene: .
CDR3 length: 15
CDR3 DNA: TGTGCCTGGAGTCCGGGGCTCCCGAGCCAGAGCACCATATATTTT
CDR3 protein: CAWSPGLPSQSTIYF

V gene: TRBV5-4
clone size: .
J gene: TRBJ1-4
D gene: .
CDR3 length: 13
CDR3 DNA: TGTGCCAGCAGCGGAGACGGGAATGAAAAACTGTTTTTT
CDR3 protein: CASSGDGNEKLFF

V gene: TRBV5-1
clone size: once
J gene: TRBJ2-2
D gene: .
CDR3 length: 14
CDR3 DNA: TGCGCCAGCAGCTCGAGGGGCGCCCCCGGGGAGCTGTTTTTT
CDR3 protein: CASSSRGAPGELFF

V gene: TRBV19
clone size: .
J gene: TRBJ2-1
D gene: .
CDR3 length: 16
CDR3 DNA: TGTGCCAGTAGTACGCCGAGGGGTAGCTCCTACAATGAGCAGTTCTTC
CDR3 protein: CASSTPRGSSYNEQFF

V gene: TRBV19
clone size: .
J gene: TRBJ1-2
D gene: .
CDR3 length: 14
CDR3 DNA: TGTGCCAGTCCATTTCCGGGACCTCCATATGGCTACACCTTC
CDR3 protein: CASPFPGPPYGYTF

V gene: TRBV30
clone size: .
J gene: TRBJ1-3
D gene: .
CDR3 length: 14
CDR3 DNA: TGTGCCTGGAAAAACGGGGGGTTGGGAAACACCATATATTTT
CDR3 protein: CAWKNGGLGNTIYF

V gene: TRBV14
clone size: .
J gene: TRBJ1-4
D gene: .
CDR3 length: 16
CDR3 DNA: TGTGCCAGCAGCCAAGAATTGTCCCGCTGGTATGAAAAACTGTTTTTT
CDR3 protein: CASSQELSRWYEKLFF

V gene: TRBV7-2
clone size: .
J gene: TRBJ2-7
D gene: TRBD1
CDR3 length: 13
CDR3 DNA: TGTGCCAGCAGCTTAACAGGGGTCTACGAGCAGTACTTC
CDR3 protein: CASSLTGVYEQYF

V gene: TRBV7-8
clone size: .
J gene: TRBJ2-7
D gene: TRBD2
CDR3 length: 15
CDR3 DNA: TGTGCCAGCACCGCCCGGGGAGGGGAGAGGAACGAGCAGTACTTC
CDR3 protein: CASTARGGERNEQYF

V gene: TRBV30
clone size: .
J gene: TRBJ2-1
D gene: .
CDR3 length: 14
CDR3 DNA: TGTGCCTGGAGTACCCGGCTAGCGATGAGTGAGCAGTTCTTC
CDR3 protein: CAWSTRLAMSEQFF

V gene: TRBV6-1
clone size: .
J gene: TRBJ1-1
D gene: .
CDR3 length: 15
CDR3 DNA: TGTGCCAGCAGTGAAGCTAGGTCCAGAAACACTGAAGCTTTCTTT
CDR3 protein: CASSEARSRNTEAFF

V gene: TRBV7-2
clone size: .
J gene: TRBJ2-5
D gene: .
CDR3 length: 16
CDR3 DNA: TGTGCCAGCAGCACCGAGCCGGGACTTAGCATTGAGACCCAGTACTTC
CDR3 protein: CASSTEPGLSIETQYF

V gene: TRBV5-1
clone size: few
J gene: TRBJ2-1
D gene: .
CDR3 length: 15
CDR3 DNA: TGCGCCAGCAGCTGGGGCGCCGGGACGAACAATGAGCAGTTCTTC
CDR3 protein: CASSWGAGTNNEQFF

V gene: TRBV30
clone size: .
J gene: TRBJ1-4
D gene: TRBD1
CDR3 length: 16
CDR3 DNA: TGTGCCTGGAGTGTACAGTCGTCAGGGGGTAACGGAAAACTGTTTTTT
CDR3 protein: CAWSVQSSGGNGKLFF

V gene: TRBV30
clone size: .
J gene: TRBJ2-7
D gene: .
CDR3 length: 11
CDR3 DNA: TGTGCCTGGAAATCATCCTACGAGCAGTACTTC
CDR3 protein: CAWKSSYEQYF

V gene: TRBV4-1
clone size: once
J gene: TRBJ2-7
D gene: TRBD2
CDR3 length: 18
CDR3 DNA: TGCGCCAGCAGCCAAGTGGTTAGCGGGAGGGCCGGTTCCTACGAGCAGTACTTC
CDR3 protein: CASSQVVSGRAGSYEQYF

V gene: TRBV4-3
clone size: .
J gene: TRBJ1-5
D gene: .
CDR3 length: 19
CDR3 DNA: TGCGCCAGCAGCCAAGATCGGGACGGCAAGAAGTATAGCAATCAGCCCCAGCATTTT
CDR3 protein: CASSQDRDGKKYSNQPQHF

V gene: TRBV10-3
clone size: .
J gene: TRBJ2-7
D gene: .
CDR3 length: 16
CDR3 DNA: TGTGCCATCAGTGTCGGGACAGCGGGCCTCGGTAACGAGCAGTACTTC
CDR3 protein: CAISVGTAGLGNEQYF

V gene: TRBV19
clone size: .
J gene: TRBJ2-5
D gene: .
CDR3 length: 13
CDR3 DNA: TGTGCCAGTAGTCTTCTGGGGAAAGAGACCCAGTACTTC
CDR3 protein: CASSLLGKETQYF

V gene: TRBV21-1
clone size: .
J gene: TRBJ2-3
D gene: .
CDR3 length: 16
CDR3 DNA: TGTGCCAGCAGCCCCGGATCGCAAGAAGCCACAGATACGCAGTATTTT
CDR3 protein: CASSPGSQEATDTQYF

V gene: TRBV7-8
clone size: .
J gene: TRBJ2-7
D gene: TRBD2
CDR3 length: 14
CDR3 DNA: TGTGCCAGCTCCGCGGGAGGGGGATCCTACGAGCAGTACTTC
CDR3 protein: CASSAGGGSYEQYF

V gene: TRBV30
clone size: .
J gene: TRBJ2-5
D gene: .
CDR3 length: 14
CDR3 DNA: TGTGCCTGGAGTGTAAAGAACATACAAGAGACCCAGTACTTC
CDR3 protein: CAWSVKNIQETQYF

V gene: TRBV23-1
clone size: .
J gene: TRBJ2-6
D gene: .
CDR3 length: 17
CDR3 DNA: TGCGCCAGCAGTTGGATTAGGCAACAAAGTCGGGCCAACGTCCTGACTTTC
CDR3 protein: CASSWIRQQSRANVLTF

V gene: TRBV6-5
clone size: once
J gene: TRBJ2-7
D gene: TRBD1
CDR3 length: 15
CDR3 DNA: TGTGCCAGCAGACCTCCCCCGGGACAGGGGTACGAGCAGTACTTC
CDR3 protein: CASRPPPGQGYEQYF

V gene: TRBV2
clone size: few
J gene: TRBJ2-7
D gene: .
CDR3 length: 14
CDR3 DNA: TGTGCCAGCAGTGGGAACCTCCCTGCCTACGAGCAGTACTTC
CDR3 protein: CASSGNLPAYEQYF

V gene: TRBV27
clone size: .
J gene: TRBJ2-1
D gene: TRBD1
CDR3 length: 16
CDR3 DNA: TGTGCCAGCAGTGGGTTCGACAGGGGTACCTACAATGAGCAGTTCTTC
CDR3 protein: CASSGFDRGTYNEQFF

V gene: TRBV28
clone size: .
J gene: TRBJ1-1
D gene: TRBD1
CDR3 length: 16
CDR3 DNA: TGTGCCAGCAGTTATTTGACAGGGCCGGCGAACACTGAAGCTTTCTTT
CDR3 protein: CASSYLTGPANTEAFF

V gene: TRBV10-3
clone size: .
J gene: TRBJ1-1
D gene: .
CDR3 length: 14
CDR3 DNA: TGTGCCATCAGTGTGGACCTTATGAACACTGAAGCTTTCTTT
CDR3 protein: CAISVDLMNTEAFF

V gene: TRBV27
clone size: .
J gene: TRBJ1-6
D gene: TRBD1
CDR3 length: 16
CDR3 DNA: TGTGCCAGTTTGAGGAAACAGGGGGCGGGGAATTCACCCCTCCACTTT
CDR3 protein: CASLRKQGAGNSPLHF

V gene: TRBV28
clone size: .
J gene: TRBJ2-7
D gene: TRBD2
CDR3 length: 14
CDR3 DNA: TGTGCCAGCAGGTTAGCGGGGGCCCTCTACGAGCAGTACTTC
CDR3 protein: CASRLAGALYEQYF

V gene: TRBV6-1
clone size: .
J gene: TRBJ2-7
D gene: .
CDR3 length: 14
CDR3 DNA: TGTGCCAGCAAGCATGCCGTGAGCTCCTACGAGCAGTACTTC
CDR3 protein: CASKHAVSSYEQYF

V gene: TRBV6-1
clone size: once
J gene: TRBJ2-7
D gene: .
CDR3 length: 14
CDR3 DNA: TGTGCCAGCAGTTGGGACTGGACAAACCGCGAGCAGTACTTC
CDR3 protein: CASSWDWTNREQYF

V gene: TRBV15
clone size: .
J gene: TRBJ2-7
D gene: .
CDR3 length: 14
CDR3 DNA: TGTGCCACCAGCAGAGATAGTCAGCTCAACGAGCAGTACTTC
CDR3 protein: CATSRDSQLNEQYF

V gene: TRBV18
clone size: .
J gene: TRBJ2-2
D gene: .
CDR3 length: 15
CDR3 DNA: TGTGCCAGCTCACCCACGGACAGAGGCACCGGGGAGCTGTTTTTT
CDR3 protein: CASSPTDRGTGELFF

V gene: TRBV15
clone size: .
J gene: TRBJ1-2
D gene: .
CDR3 length: 15
CDR3 DNA: TGTGCCACCAGCAGAGATGGACAGTTTAACTATGGCTACACCTTC
CDR3 protein: CATSRDGQFNYGYTF

V gene: TRBV10-3
clone size: .
J gene: TRBJ2-3
D gene: TRBD2
CDR3 length: 14
CDR3 DNA: TGTGCCATAACTAGCGGGAGAGTTGCAGATACGCAGTATTTT
CDR3 protein: CAITSGRVADTQYF

V gene: TRBV21-1
clone size: .
J gene: TRBJ2-7
D gene: .
CDR3 length: 16
CDR3 DNA: TGTGCCAGCAGCAAAGAAGGACAAGAGGGTGACTACGAGCAGTACTTC
CDR3 protein: CASSKEGQEGDYEQYF

V gene: TRBV11-2
clone size: .
J gene: TRBJ2-3
D gene: .
CDR3 length: 16
CDR3 DNA: TGTGCCAGCAGCCGCTCCCATGGGGGAAGCGCAGATACGCAGTATTTT
CDR3 protein: CASSRSHGGSADTQYF

V gene: TRBV18
clone size: .
J gene: TRBJ1-1
D gene: .
CDR3 length: 14
CDR3 DNA: TGTGCCAGCTCACCGGTGAGGGGTCCAACTGAAGCTTTCTTT
CDR3 protein: CASSPVRGPTEAFF

V gene: TRBV6-6
clone size: .
J gene: TRBJ2-7
D gene: .
CDR3 length: 13
CDR3 DNA: TGTGCCAGCAGTACCGGGACTCCCTACGAGCAGTACTTC
CDR3 protein: CASSTGTPYEQYF

V gene: TRBV19
clone size: .
J gene: TRBJ1-6
D gene: TRBD1
CDR3 length: 14
CDR3 DNA: TGTGCCAGTAGTTTGGGACAGATCGATTCACCCCTCCACTTT
CDR3 protein: CASSLGQIDSPLHF

V gene: TRBV5-5
clone size: .
J gene: TRBJ1-1
D gene: .
CDR3 length: 14
CDR3 DNA: TGTGCCAGCAGCTTATCAGGGGTGAACACTGAAGCTTTCTTT
CDR3 protein: CASSLSGVNTEAFF

V gene: TRBV5-3
clone size: .
J gene: TRBJ2-1
D gene: TRBD2
CDR3 length: 16
CDR3 DNA: TGTGCCAGAAGCGTGACGAGCGGGAGTCCCTACAATGAGCAGTTCTTC
CDR3 protein: CARSVTSGSPYNEQFF

V gene: TRBV7-3
clone size: .
J gene: TRBJ2-1
D gene: TRBD2
CDR3 length: 15
CDR3 DNA: TGTGCCAGCAGCTCGCCGGGACTAGGGTCCAATGAGCAGTTCTTC
CDR3 protein: CASSSPGLGSNEQFF

V gene: TRBV7-2
clone size: .
J gene: TRBJ1-2
D gene: .
CDR3 length: 13
CDR3 DNA: TGTGCCAGCAGCTCCTCGGCTAACTATGGCTACACCTTC
CDR3 protein: CASSSSANYGYTF

V gene: TRBV5-1
clone size: .
J gene: TRBJ2-5
D gene: TRBD2
CDR3 length: 14
CDR3 DNA: TGCGCCAGCAGCTCGAGCGGGGAGATAGGTACCCAGTACTTC
CDR3 protein: CASSSSGEIGTQYF

V gene: TRBV5-4
clone size: .
J gene: TRBJ1-3
D gene: .
CDR3 length: 15
CDR3 DNA: TGTGCCAGCAGCTTGGATGGGAGCTCTGGAAACACCATATATTTT
CDR3 protein: CASSLDGSSGNTIYF

V gene: TRBV6-1
clone size: .
J gene: TRBJ1-1
D gene: .
CDR3 length: 13
CDR3 DNA: TGTGCCAGCAGTGAATTACAGTTTTTAGAAGCTTTCTTT
CDR3 protein: CASSELQFLEAFF

V gene: TRBV9
clone size: .
J gene: TRBJ2-3
D gene: TRBD2
CDR3 length: 16
CDR3 DNA: TGTGCCAGCAGCGTCAAAGCGGGAGGAGGATCAGATACGCAGTATTTT
CDR3 protein: CASSVKAGGGSDTQYF

V gene: TRBV19
clone size: .
J gene: TRBJ1-5
D gene: .
CDR3 length: 17
CDR3 DNA: TGTGCCAGTAGCTCCGGGAGGGCGGCTTTAAGCAATCAGCCCCAGCATTTT
CDR3 protein: CASSSGRAALSNQPQHF

V gene: TRBV18
clone size: .
J gene: TRBJ1-5
D gene: .
CDR3 length: 15
CDR3 DNA: TGTGCCAGCTCACCAGTGGGGGGCCTTAATCAGCCCCAGCATTTT
CDR3 protein: CASSPVGGLNQPQHF

V gene: TRBV6-4
clone size: .
J gene: TRBJ2-7
D gene: .
CDR3 length: 17
CDR3 DNA: TGTGCCAGCAGTGACTTCCCGCCGGGACAAAGCTCCTACGAGCAGTACTTC
CDR3 protein: CASSDFPPGQSSYEQYF